This T cell receptor beta chain was recorded in a study of cytomegalovirus exposure and HLA in healthy donors. Trimming shortened V by 6 bases and J by 4 bases, and 18 bases separated the two germline ends. Germline loops: CDR1 MDHEN, CDR2 SYDVKM. There are 15 residues in the CDR3. Primers for the PCR totalled 60 Vbeta and 13 Jbeta. The data were produced by immunoSEQ multiplex PCR, yet TCRdb's version contains in-frame clones alone and is incomplete. The data contain 180,000 or so clones, under 90% of them singletons. This receptor was taken from a male donor in good health and CMV-seronegative. V is TRBV28 and J is TRBJ1-2; D is perhaps TRBD1 (6 bases). The sample consisted of PBMCs. The CDR3 spells CASRGGGAGGYGYTF. Here the CDR3 DNA reads TGTGCCAGCAGGGGAGGGGGGGCCGGAGGCTATGGCTACACCTTC.